The clone carrying this T cell receptor (beta chain) was observed at least ten times. Its antigen remains unknown. This sample stems from a study of identical twins. Study conclusions and caveats: For monozygotic twins, models underestimated out-of-frame TCR alpha sharing.

This CDR3 has 14 amino acids. V was trimmed by 3 bases and J by 1 base, leaving 9 bases between them. CDR1 is MDHEN and CDR2 is SYDVKM in the germline V gene. TCRdb independently ran MiXCR on the 5' RACE reads; one entry per CDR3 protein. The table includes nearly 650,000 distinct CDR3 sequences, 7% to 7.5% detected once. This sample also belongs to another study, concerning yellow fever vaccine responses in identical twins.

This sequence originates from a woman between 18 and 30 years old in good health. The specimen was PBMCs. The rearrangement links TRBV28 to TRBJ1-1, with unresolved D. CDR3 in DNA: TGTGCCAGCAGTTTGAGGGTTCGGAACACTGAAGCTTTCTTT. This codes for CASSLRVRNTEAFF.